This passage covers 20 T cell receptor beta chains from one sample sequenced in a study of T cells after yellow fever vaccination. Each CDR3 protein gets one entry after TCRdb re-called the 5' RACE reads with MiXCR. The data hold roughly 400,000 distinct CDR3 sequences, with roughly a sixth observed a single time. Here the sequenced sample was PBMCs, taken before the yellow fever booster vaccination. These receptors came from a man aged 18-30 years who received the YFV17D yellow fever vaccine.

V and J are TRBV7-6 and TRBJ2-3; 15 bases fit TRBD2. V shed 5 bases, J shed 0 bases, and the junction held 6 bases outside the gene matches. CDR3 size: 18 residues. Per the germline V gene, CDR1 is SGHVS and CDR2 is FNYEAQ. The CDR3 here is CASSGGLAGGLSTDTQYF. The CDR3 DNA reads as TGTGCCAGCAGCGGGGGACTAGCGGGGGGTCTTAGCACAGATACGCAGTATTTT.

This sequence joins TRBV29-1 and TRBJ2-7, with 9 bases fitting TRBD1. V was pared by 3 bases and J by 0 bases, with 0 bases of the junction left unmatched. Germline lookup yields CDR1 SQVTM and CDR2 ANQGSEA. The CDR3 is 13 residues long. DNA of the CDR3: TGCAGCGTTGAGACAGGGGGCTCCTACGAGCAGTACTTC. Residues: CSVETGGSYEQYF.

The chain couples TRBV9 to TRBJ2-5, with TRBD1 matching 8 bases. This CDR3 has 15 residues. Germline CDR1 reads SGDLS; CDR2 reads YYNGEE. After removal of 5 bases from V and 4 bases from J, the junction contained 10 bases not matched to a gene. The CDR3: CASSGPNRGVETQYF. CDR3 DNA sequence: TGTGCCAGCAGTGGTCCCAACAGGGGGGTAGAGACCCAGTACTTC.

This clonotype was recorded at least ten times. The V and J genes are TRBV20-1 and TRBJ2-5; weak D call: TRBD1 (6 bases). The germline V and J ends were trimmed by 4 bases and 3 bases, with 15 bases remaining between them. Germline V CDR1 and CDR2: DFQATT, SNEGSKA (reference sequence). The CDR3 contains 14 residues. This chain's CDR3 is CSATTGTSEETQYF. CDR3 bases: TGCAGTGCTACAACCGGGACATCCGAAGAGACCCAGTACTTC.

J is TRBJ1-1 and V is TRBV11-2; TRBD1 might be the D (6 bases). Looked up from germline, CDR1 is SGHAT and CDR2 is FQNNGV. Trimming left V 0 bases short and J 1 base short, with 15 bases between. This CDR3 is 17 amino acids long. CDR3 DNA sequence: TGTGCCAGCAGCTTAGATGGGTGGGACATCAAGAACACTGAAGCTTTCTTT. It specifies CASSLDGWDIKNTEAFF. Variable domain in full (rest from reference TRBV11-2 and TRBJ1-1): EAGVAQSPRYKIIEKRQSVAFWCNPISGHATLYWYQQILGQGPKLLIQFQNNGVVDDSQLPKDRFSAERLKGVDSTLKIQPAKLEDSAVYLCASSLDGWDIKNTEAFFGQGTRLTVV.

This clonotype was found a few times. V is TRBV4-1 and J is TRBJ1-2, with TRBD1 matching over 10 bases. The germline CDR1 and CDR2 sequences are MGHRA and YSYEKL. This CDR3 spans 16 amino acids. V lost 5 bases to trimming and J lost 3 bases; unmatched junction nucleotides: 9. In DNA form, the CDR3 reads TGCGCCAGCAGCATGACAGGGGGCGTGGGAGACTATGGCTACACCTTC. As protein: CASSMTGGVGDYGYTF.

The CDR3 here is CASSHFGGAPETQYF. CDR3 in DNA: TGCGCCAGCAGCCACTTCGGGGGGGCCCCAGAGACCCAGTACTTC. V is TRBV4-1 and J is TRBJ2-5, with 8 nucleotides matching TRBD2. The CDR3 consists of 15 residues. The V gene end was trimmed by 3 bases and the J gene end by 4 bases; junction bases not matched to a gene: 7. Germline-derived CDR1 and CDR2 are MGHRA and YSYEKL.

The sample holds a few counts of this clonotype. The V call is TRBV6-5, the J call TRBJ1-1; possibly TRBD1 for D (5 bases). V lost 2 bases, J lost 4 bases, and 14 bases lay in between. This CDR3 contains 15 residues. The germline V gene has CDR1 MNHEY and CDR2 SVGAGI. CDR3 bases: TGTGCCAGCAGTTACCGCGGGGGGGGTGGCACTGAAGCTTTCTTT. Protein: CASSYRGGGGTEAFF.

This clonotype was picked up a small number of times. The genes are TRBV3-1 and TRBJ2-3, with D possibly being TRBD1 (5 bases). The length of the CDR3 is 13 residues. Germline assignment: CDR1 LGHDT and CDR2 YNNKEL (reference sequence). Trimming took 3 bases from V and 3 from J, leaving 7 bases between them. CDR3 residues: CASSHRGTDTQYF. Written as DNA, the CDR3 is TGTGCCAGCAGCCATAGGGGTACAGATACGCAGTATTTT.

This clonotype was counted a few times. The V call is TRBV29-1, the J call TRBJ2-5; D is tentatively TRBD1 or TRBD2 (5 bases each). CDR3 length: 12 residues. With 4 bases removed from V and 6 bases from J, the gap between germline ends came to 12 bases. Germline V gene sequence: CDR1 SQVTM, CDR2 ANQGSEA. The CDR3 DNA follows: TGCAGCGTTGTCGGGGCCGGGCAGACCCAGTACTTC. Its translation: CSVVGAGQTQYF.

The chain couples TRBV28 to TRBJ1-2; D not resolved. The CDR3 loop spans 13 amino acids. Between the trimmed V and J ends, which lost 3 bases and 5 bases, there was a span of 10 bases. CDR1 MDHEN and CDR2 SYDVKM come from the germline V gene. CDR3 sequence reads: CASSFIAGYGYTF. The CDR3 region has the DNA TGTGCCAGCAGTTTCATCGCCGGTTATGGCTACACCTTC.

This clonotype was observed a few times. The rearrangement links TRBV3-1 to TRBJ2-1; 10 positions match TRBD2. The CDR3 spans 13 residues. The V and J ends lost 2 bases and 15 bases, in that order; junction bases with no gene match: 7. The V gene's germline CDR1 is LGHDT and CDR2 YNNKEL (reference sequence). This chain's CDR3 is CASSQNSGGPPFF. CDR3 DNA: TGTGCCAGCAGCCAAAATAGCGGGGGGCCGCCGTTCTTC.

This clonotype turned up a few times. The chain combines TRBV7-3 with TRBJ1-1, with 9 bases matching TRBD1. The V segment lost 3 bases and the J segment 5 bases; nucleotides outside the gene matches: 4. Germline CDR1 is SGHTA and CDR2 is FQGTGA. This CDR3 spans 14 amino acids. The CDR3 DNA follows: TGTGCCAGCAGCTTGACAGGGGGAGGGACTGAAGCTTTCTTT. The encoded protein is CASSLTGGGTEAFF.

The CDR3 loop is CASSVASWGHTTGELFF. For the CDR3, the DNA is TGTGCCAGCAGCGTAGCTTCGTGGGGGCATACCACCGGGGAGCTGTTTTTT. The chain links TRBV9 to TRBJ2-2; the D gene is possibly TRBD1 (6 bases). Germline V lookup: CDR1 SGDLS, CDR2 YYNGEE. The CDR3 sequence is 17 residues long. Trimming removed 0 bases from V and 4 bases from J, with 16 bases in between.

This chain connects TRBV15 to TRBJ1-1, with D unclear. This CDR3 comprises 13 residues. Germline-derived CDR1 and CDR2 are LNHNV and YYDKDF (reference sequence). Trimming cost V 0 bases and J 8 bases, with 10 bases left between them. The CDR3 bases are TGTGCCACCAGCAGAGATGCGGTCACCGAAGCTTTCTTT. Translating gives CATSRDAVTEAFF.

This clonotype was seen a few times. This chain links TRBV20-1 with TRBJ1-5; 10 bases line up with TRBD1. The CDR3 is 15 amino acids. With 7 bases clipped from V and 3 bases from J, the junction kept 9 bases outside the gene matches. Germline CDR1 is DFQATT and CDR2 is SNEGSKA (reference sequence). This CDR3 reads CSGTGTGVNNQPQHF. The CDR3 DNA follows: TGCAGTGGGACCGGGACAGGGGTAAACAATCAGCCCCAGCATTTT.

This clonotype appeared a single time. This sequence joins TRBV11-2 and TRBJ2-3; D not certain. This CDR3 spans 14 amino acids. Deletions cut 3 bases from V and 2 bases from J, with 9 bases between. Germline CDR1 is SGHAT and CDR2 is FQNNGV. The CDR3 loop reads CASSFSLITDTQYF. CDR3 DNA sequence: TGTGCCAGCAGCTTTTCTCTGATCACAGATACGCAGTATTTT.

The chain uses TRBV28 and TRBJ2-2; no definite D call. CDR1 and CDR2 from the germline V gene are MDHEN and SYDVKM. The CDR3 is made up of 12 amino acids. V lost 1 base to trimming and J lost 6 bases, with 3 bases between them. CDR3 protein: CASSLSSGELFF. CDR3 coding DNA: TGTGCCAGCAGTTTATCATCCGGGGAGCTGTTTTTT.

The rearrangement links TRBV5-1 to TRBJ1-6; D remains ambiguous. CDR3 length: 14 residues. CDR1 and CDR2 (germline): SGHRS, YFSETQ. Trimming stripped 2 bases from V and 5 bases from J, with 8 bases between. The CDR3 region is CASSFRLDNSPLHF. The CDR3 coding sequence is TGCGCCAGCAGCTTCAGGCTAGATAATTCACCCCTCCACTTT.

V and J are TRBV19 and TRBJ2-5; no clear D. V was trimmed by 5 bases and J by 3 bases, leaving 13 bases between them. The CDR3 loop spans 14 amino acids. Germline V gene sequence: CDR1 LNHDA, CDR2 SQIVND (reference sequence). The CDR3 region is CASSPTGIEETQYF. For the CDR3, the DNA is TGTGCCAGTAGTCCCACTGGAATAGAAGAGACCCAGTACTTC.